The entry below gives a single T cell receptor (beta chain) sequence along with its context. Its matching antigen is unknown. Germline CDR1 reads MDHEN; CDR2 reads SYDVKM. Trimming shortened V by 4 bases and J by 5 bases, and 20 bases separated the two germline ends. This CDR3 spans 16 amino acids. The data stem from a study of shared clonotypes between healthy human individuals. Study context: Donor composition was a couple of women and three men, aged 18 to 49.

Points from the study as a whole: The low donor count limited represented genetic and exposure-history diversity. Relative to their counterparts shared across all four donors, non-shared clonotypes exhibited diminished generation probabilities.

Sorted-subset replicate PCR reactions were performed with roughly 200 ng DNA, corresponding to 30,000 to 35,000 T cell genomes. The assay was immunoSEQ multiplex PCR, and TCRdb's table has in-frame clones only and misses some. Here the sample spans 2.3 million or so clones, more than 85% being singletons. The sequence came from a man between 18 and 35 years old in good health. Some clones in this sample may be carry-over from other donors' samples. The sequenced sample was naive CD4+ T cells from PBMCs. Subset here: CD45RA+ positively selected. The chain uses TRBV28 and TRBJ1-2; D might be TRBD1 (5 bases). The CDR3 sequence: CASSSDSWQGMYGYTF. The CDR3 DNA reads as TGTGCCAGCAGTTCCGATAGCTGGCAGGGTATGTATGGCTACACCTTC.